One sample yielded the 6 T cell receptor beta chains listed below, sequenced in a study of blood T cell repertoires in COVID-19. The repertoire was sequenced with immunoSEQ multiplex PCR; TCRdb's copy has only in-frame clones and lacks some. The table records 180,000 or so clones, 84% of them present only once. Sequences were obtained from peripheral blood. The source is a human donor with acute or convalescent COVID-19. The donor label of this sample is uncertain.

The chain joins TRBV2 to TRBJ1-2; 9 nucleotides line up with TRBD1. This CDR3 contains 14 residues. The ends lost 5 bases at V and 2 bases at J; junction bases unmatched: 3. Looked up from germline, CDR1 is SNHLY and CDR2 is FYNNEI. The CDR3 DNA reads TGTGCCAGCAGTAACGGACAGGGGAACTATGGCTACACCTTC. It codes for CASSNGQGNYGYTF.

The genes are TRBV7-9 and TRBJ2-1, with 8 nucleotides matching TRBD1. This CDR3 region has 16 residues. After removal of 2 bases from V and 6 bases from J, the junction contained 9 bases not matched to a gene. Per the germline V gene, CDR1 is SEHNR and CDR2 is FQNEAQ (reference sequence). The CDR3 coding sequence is TGTGCCAGCAGCTTATATGCAGGGGGCACGGTCAATGAGCAGTTCTTC. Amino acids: CASSLYAGGTVNEQFF.

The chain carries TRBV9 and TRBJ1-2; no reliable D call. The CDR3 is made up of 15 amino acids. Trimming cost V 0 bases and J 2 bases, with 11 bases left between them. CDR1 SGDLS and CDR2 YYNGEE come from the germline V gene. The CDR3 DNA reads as TGTGCCAGCAGCGTAGCCCCTTTACAAAACTATGGCTACACCTTC. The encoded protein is CASSVAPLQNYGYTF.

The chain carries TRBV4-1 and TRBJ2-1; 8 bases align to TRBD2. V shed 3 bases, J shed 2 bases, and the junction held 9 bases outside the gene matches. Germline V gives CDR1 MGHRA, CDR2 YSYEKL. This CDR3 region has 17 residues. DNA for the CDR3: TGCGCCAGCAGCCACAAAGTAGCGGGGCAGACCTACAATGAGCAGTTCTTC. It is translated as CASSHKVAGQTYNEQFF.

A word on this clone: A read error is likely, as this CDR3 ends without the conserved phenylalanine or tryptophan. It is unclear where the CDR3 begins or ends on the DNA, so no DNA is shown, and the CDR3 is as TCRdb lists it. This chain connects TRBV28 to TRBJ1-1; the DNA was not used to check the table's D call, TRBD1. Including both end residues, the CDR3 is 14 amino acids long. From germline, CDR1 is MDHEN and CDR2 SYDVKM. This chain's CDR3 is CASSSLGTEGIGLL.

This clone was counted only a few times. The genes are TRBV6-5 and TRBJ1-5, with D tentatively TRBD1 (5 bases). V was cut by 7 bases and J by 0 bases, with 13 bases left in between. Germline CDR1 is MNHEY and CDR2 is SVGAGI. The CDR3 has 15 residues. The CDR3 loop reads CASTWGGDSNQPQHF. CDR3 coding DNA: TGTGCCAGCACCTGGGGGGGAGATAGCAATCAGCCCCAGCATTTT.